What follows are 17 T cell receptor beta chains derived from one specimen sequenced in a study of metastatic and nonmetastatic thyroid tumors (TCRdb year 2020). The library was prepared using PCR. TCRdb shows the sequencer as Illumina HiSeq 4000. Through fastp at Q25 and MiXCR, TCRdb rebuilt clones from the public reads, retaining in-frame beta chains. The sample table lists fewer than 70,000 clones, almost 30% of them with a count of one. Together, the top ten hold around 15% of the sample. No patient had received any treatment before thyroid surgery. The sequenced sample consisted of blood. Every receptor here comes from a female donor with papillary thyroid cancer or a benign thyroid nodule (not recorded which). Some clones in this sample may be carry-over from other donors' samples.

With respect to this clone: A much larger clone differs from this one at a single base, so this may be a read error. The chain carries TRBV12-3 or TRBV12-4 and TRBJ2-2; D remains unclear. CDR3 size: 12 residues. Written as DNA, the CDR3 is TGTGCCAGCATTTTAATCTACGGGGAGCTGTTTTTT. This translates into CASILIYGELFF.

This clone was detected a few times. The chain couples TRBV6-1 to TRBJ2-7; no firm D call. The CDR3 totals 16 residues. Germline V gene sequence: CDR1 MNHNS, CDR2 SASEGT. Trimming cost V 6 bases and J 0 bases, with 18 bases left between them. This CDR3 reads CASSSGPGGLSYEQYF. DNA of the CDR3: TGTGCCAGCAGCTCCGGACCCGGTGGTCTCTCCTACGAGCAGTACTTC.

In its sample, this clone is medium-sized. The chain employs TRBV19 and TRBJ2-7; the D is unclear. V lost 6 bases and J 4 bases, leaving 7 bases between the germline ends. The length of the CDR3 is 11 residues. CDR1 LNHDA and CDR2 SQIVND come from the germline V gene (reference sequence). The CDR3 here is CASRVRYEQYF. CDR3 DNA: TGTGCCAGTAGGGTACGGTACGAGCAGTACTTC. The entire variable domain, with the rest obtained from reference TRBV19 and TRBJ2-7, is as follows: DGGITQSPKYLFRKEGQNVTLSCEQNLNHDAMYWYRQDPGQGLRLIYYSQIVNDFQKGDIAEGYSVSREKKESFPLTVTSAQKNPTAFYLCASRVRYEQYFGPGTRLTVT.

This chain uses TRBV12-3 or TRBV12-4 with TRBJ1-5; no definite D call. This CDR3 has 12 amino acids. The V end lost 6 bases, the J end lost 10 bases, and 13 bases lay between the germline ends. CDR3 in DNA: TGTGCCAGCAGCCTATACACCTCACCCCAGCATTTT. This codes for CASSLYTSPQHF.

This clone occurred many times. The chain carries TRBV7-8 and TRBJ2-1; D may be TRBD2 (5 bases). V was cut by 1 base and J by 15 bases, with 13 bases left in between. CDR3 size: 12 residues. The germline gives CDR1 SGHVS, CDR2 FQNEAQ. CDR3 nucleotides: TGTGCCAGCAGCTTAGGGACTTTCGTTCCGTTCTTC. Translated: CASSLGTFVPFF.

This clone has just a few counts. Germline and junction disagree at one end, which may indicate a read error. This chain uses TRBV28 with TRBJ2-7, with TRBD2 as a possible D gene (6 bases). This CDR3 region has 14 residues. Germline V lookup: CDR1 MDHEN, CDR2 SYDVKM. CDR3 in amino acids: CASSLGGGPYDQYF. The CDR3 DNA is TGTGCCAGCAGTTTAGGTGGAGGGCCCTACGATCAGTACTTC.

This chain joins TRBV12-3 or TRBV12-4 and TRBJ2-7; D tentatively reads TRBD1 or TRBD2 (5 bases each). The CDR3 covers 13 residues. V was pared by 2 bases and J by 4 bases, with 9 bases between. CDR3 coding DNA: TGTGCCAGCAGTTTAAAGAGGGGTTACGAGCAGTACTTC. It is translated as CASSLKRGYEQYF.

In its sample, this clone was seen many times. This chain joins TRBV7-3 and TRBJ1-1; D remains unclear. CDR1 is SGHTA and CDR2 is FQGTGA in the germline V gene. Trimming stripped 4 bases from V and 5 bases from J, with 11 bases between. The length of the CDR3 is 13 residues. CDR3: CASSSSGTTEAFF. The CDR3 DNA sequence: TGTGCCAGCAGCTCCTCGGGAACAACTGAAGCTTTCTTT.

CDR3 nucleotides: TGCAGTGCCCCCAAGTGGGGGGGCGCATCGGCTGAAGCTTTCTTT. Protein: CSAPKWGGASAEAFF. The V gene is TRBV20-1, the J gene TRBJ1-1; the D gene is possibly TRBD1 (6 bases). There are 15 residues in the CDR3. V was trimmed by 6 bases and J by 6 bases, leaving 23 bases between them. Germline V CDR1 and CDR2: DFQATT, SNEGSKA (reference sequence).

This clone has just a few counts. This rearrangement joins TRBV2 to TRBJ2-7; possibly TRBD1 for D (5 bases). This CDR3 is 14 amino acids long. Deletions cut 5 bases from V and 2 bases from J, with 13 bases between. Germline-derived CDR1 and CDR2 are SNHLY and FYNNEI. The CDR3 protein is CASSPSDNTYEQYF. Here the CDR3 DNA reads TGTGCCAGCAGTCCATCGGACAACACCTACGAGCAGTACTTC.

This clone was seen many times. The identical CDR3 is also encoded by other nucleotide sequences in the sample. V usage is TRBV7-2 and J usage is TRBJ1-1; D is unclear. Germline CDR1 reads SGHTA; CDR2 reads FQGNSA. This CDR3 has 14 amino acids. V was clipped by 5 bases and J by 4 bases, with 14 bases between them. The CDR3 sequence: CASSRDPTRTEAFF. In DNA, the CDR3 is TGTGCCAGCAGCCGTGACCCGACACGCACTGAAGCTTTCTTT.

A note on this clone: Germline is not matched at one junction end, which may reflect a read error. This sequence joins TRBV6-4 and TRBJ2-3; a weak D match, TRBD2 (5 bases). CDR3 length: 14 residues. Looked up from germline, CDR1 is MRHNA and CDR2 is SNTAGT. CDR3 residues: CAISEAGGTDTQYF. The CDR3 bases are TGTGCCATCAGTGAGGCGGGTGGGACAGATACGCAGTATTTT.

A few counts support this clone. This chain uses TRBV28 with TRBJ2-2; unclear D gene. V was trimmed by 3 bases and J by 5 bases, leaving 7 bases between them. Germline values: CDR1 MDHEN, CDR2 SYDVKM. The CDR3 loop spans 13 amino acids. CDR3 nucleotides: TGTGCCAGCAGTTTTATTCGGACCGGGGAGCTGTTTTTT. This translates into CASSFIRTGELFF.

The J gene is TRBJ2-1, the V gene TRBV6-4; 12 bases are a match to TRBD2. This CDR3 comprises 15 residues. V was clipped by 0 bases and J by 8 bases; unmatched bases: 2. The V gene's germline CDR1 is MRHNA and CDR2 SNTAGT. The CDR3 region has the DNA TGTGCCAGCAGTGACTCATCTAGCGGGAGGGATGAGCAGTTCTTC. Its protein product is CASSDSSSGRDEQFF.

J is TRBJ1-2 and V is TRBV30; 7 positions match TRBD1. This CDR3 comprises 12 residues. The germline V gene has CDR1 GTSNPN and CDR2 SVGIG (reference sequence). The V and J ends lost 4 bases and 5 bases, in that order; junction bases with no gene match: 4. CDR3 DNA sequence: TGTGCCTGGAAGGGGGCAGCTTATGGCTACACCTTC. It translates to CAWKGAAYGYTF.

This chain joins TRBV9 and TRBJ2-1, with TRBD2 as a possible D gene (5 bases). The ends were cut back, 0 bases at V and 10 bases at J, with 14 bases in the middle. This CDR3 has 14 amino acids. Germline loops: CDR1 SGDLS, CDR2 YYNGEE. Here the CDR3 DNA reads TGTGCCAGCAGCGTAGCTCTCACCCGAGGGGAGCAGTTCTTC. Protein product: CASSVALTRGEQFF.

This clone was seen only a few times. The genes are TRBV28 and TRBJ2-7; D not resolved. The V end lost 7 bases, the J end lost 5 bases, and 15 bases lay between the germline ends. This CDR3 comprises 13 residues. Germline CDR1 MDHEN, CDR2 SYDVKM. CDR3 loop: CASTLGIPNEQYF. Written as DNA, the CDR3 is TGTGCCAGCACCCTAGGTATCCCCAACGAGCAGTACTTC.